One T cell receptor beta chain is described in this entry. The antigen is not known. Assay: immunoSEQ multiplex PCR; the TCRdb copy retains only in-frame clones and omits some. Found here are about 180,000 clones, roughly 87% of them singletons; the top ten hold 2.6%. This sample was taken from a study of T cell responses to AZD1222 COVID-19 vaccine. Study-level findings and limits: Clonal diversity was possibly underestimated, and white British individuals and females predominated among donors.

Germline lookup yields CDR1 SGHTA and CDR2 FQGNSA. CDR3 length: 16 amino acids. V was pared by 0 bases and J by 4 bases, with 15 bases between. The TCR was taken from an adult in good health. Specimen: peripheral blood, collected on day 0 of AZD1222 vaccination. The genes are TRBV7-2 and TRBJ1-1; D might be TRBD1 (6 bases). CDR3 loop: CASSLAGGRERTEAFF. CDR3 in DNA: TGTGCCAGCAGCTTAGCGGGGGGGCGGGAGCGCACTGAAGCTTTCTTT.